This entry describes one T cell receptor beta chain. Antigen specificity is unknown. The method was immunoSEQ multiplex PCR; TCRdb's version includes in-frame clones alone and lacks a portion of them. The sample holds about 1.5 million clones, about 98% seen once. This specimen belongs to a study of shared clonotypes between healthy human individuals. Study findings and constraints: The authors sampled blood alone, and tissue repertoires likely differ. A limitation of the genetic and exposure-history diversity represented arose from few donors. Non-shared clonotypes had lower generation probabilities than clonotypes shared by all four sorted-subset donors.

Negatively enriched CD4+ T cells were divided by CD45RA into naive and memory. Germline assignment: CDR1 SNHLY and CDR2 FYNNEI. The V end lost 3 bases, the J end lost 3 bases, and 6 bases lay between the germline ends. The CDR3 sequence is 12 residues long. The chain links TRBV2 to TRBJ2-7; D remains unclear. The sequencing input was naive CD4+ T cells sorted from blood. Subset meaning: CD45RA+ positively selected. The sequence was collected from a man aged 30-40 years in good health. CDR3 sequence: CASSEFSYEQYF. DNA of the CDR3: TGTGCCAGCAGTGAGTTCAGCTACGAGCAGTACTTC.